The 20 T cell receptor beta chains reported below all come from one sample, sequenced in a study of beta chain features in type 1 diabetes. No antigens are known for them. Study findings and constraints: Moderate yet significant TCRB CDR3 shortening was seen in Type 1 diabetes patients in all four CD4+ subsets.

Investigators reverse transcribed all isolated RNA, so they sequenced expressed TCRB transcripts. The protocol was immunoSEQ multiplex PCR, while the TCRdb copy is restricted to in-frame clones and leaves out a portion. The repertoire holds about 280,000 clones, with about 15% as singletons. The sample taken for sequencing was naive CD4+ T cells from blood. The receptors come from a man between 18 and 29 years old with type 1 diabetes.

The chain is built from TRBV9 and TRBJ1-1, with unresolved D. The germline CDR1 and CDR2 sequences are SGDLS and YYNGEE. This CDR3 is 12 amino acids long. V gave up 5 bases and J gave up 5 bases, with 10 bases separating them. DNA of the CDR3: TGTGCCAGCAGTACCCCGAGGACTGAAGCTTTCTTT. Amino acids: CASSTPRTEAFF.

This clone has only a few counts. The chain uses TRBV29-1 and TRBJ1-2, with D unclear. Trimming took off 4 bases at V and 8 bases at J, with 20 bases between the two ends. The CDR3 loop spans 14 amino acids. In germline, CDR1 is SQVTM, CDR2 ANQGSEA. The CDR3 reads CSVVSLFGGYGYTF. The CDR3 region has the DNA TGCAGCGTTGTATCTCTCTTCGGAGGTTACGGCTACACCTTC.

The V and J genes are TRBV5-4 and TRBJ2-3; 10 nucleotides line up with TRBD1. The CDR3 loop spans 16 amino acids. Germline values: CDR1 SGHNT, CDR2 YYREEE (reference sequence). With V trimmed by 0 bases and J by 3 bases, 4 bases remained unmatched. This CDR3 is CASSLARQGATDTQYF. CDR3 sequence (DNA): TGTGCCAGCAGCTTGGCCCGACAGGGGGCGACAGATACGCAGTATTTT.

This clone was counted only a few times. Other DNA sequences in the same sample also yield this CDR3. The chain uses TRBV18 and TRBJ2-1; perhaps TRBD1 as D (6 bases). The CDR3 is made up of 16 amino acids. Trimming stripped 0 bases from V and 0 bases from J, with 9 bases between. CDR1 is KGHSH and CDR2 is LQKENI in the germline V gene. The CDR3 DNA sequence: TGTGCCAGCTCACCACCTGGACAGAGCTCCTACAATGAGCAGTTCTTC. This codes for CASSPPGQSSYNEQFF.

CDR3 DNA: TGTGCCAGCAGCTTACGGTTTAGGACTAGCGGGGACAATGAGCAGTTCTTC. Translating it yields CASSLRFRTSGDNEQFF. This sequence joins TRBV11-2 and TRBJ2-1, with 12 bases aligning to TRBD2. Germline CDR1 and CDR2: SGHAT and FQNNGV. J gave up 5 bases and V 2 bases, and 7 bases lay outside the gene matches. The CDR3 is made up of 17 amino acids.

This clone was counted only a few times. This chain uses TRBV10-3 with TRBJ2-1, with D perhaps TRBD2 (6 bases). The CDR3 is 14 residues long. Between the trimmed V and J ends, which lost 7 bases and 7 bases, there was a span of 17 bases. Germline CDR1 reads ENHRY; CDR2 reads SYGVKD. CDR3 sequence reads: CAIKGDGSVNEQFF. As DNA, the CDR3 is TGTGCCATCAAAGGTGACGGGAGTGTAAATGAGCAGTTCTTC.

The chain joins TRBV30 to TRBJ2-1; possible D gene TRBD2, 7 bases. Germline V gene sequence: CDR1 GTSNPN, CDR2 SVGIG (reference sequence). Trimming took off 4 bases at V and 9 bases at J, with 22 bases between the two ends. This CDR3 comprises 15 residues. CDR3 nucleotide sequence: TGTGCCTGGACCCCCAGGGGCGGGAGTTTGTTTGAGCAGTTCTTC. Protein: CAWTPRGGSLFEQFF. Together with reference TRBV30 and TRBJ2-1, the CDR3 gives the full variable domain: SQTIHQWPATLVQPVGSPLSLECTVEGTSNPNLYWYRQAAGRGLQLLFYSVGIGQISSEVPQNLSASRPQDRQFILSSKKLLLSDSGFYLCAWTPRGGSLFEQFFGPGTRLTVL.

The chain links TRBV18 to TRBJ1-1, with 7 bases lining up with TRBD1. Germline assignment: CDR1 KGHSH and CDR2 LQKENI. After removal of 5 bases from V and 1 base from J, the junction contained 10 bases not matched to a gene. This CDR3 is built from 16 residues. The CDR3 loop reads CASSELNRGTNTEAFF. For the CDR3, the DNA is TGTGCCAGCTCAGAGTTAAACAGGGGAACGAACACTGAAGCTTTCTTT.

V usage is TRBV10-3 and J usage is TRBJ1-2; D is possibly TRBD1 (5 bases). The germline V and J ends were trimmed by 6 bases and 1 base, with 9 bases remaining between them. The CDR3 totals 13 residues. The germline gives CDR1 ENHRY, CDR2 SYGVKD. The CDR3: CAIRTEHNYGYTF. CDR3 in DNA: TGTGCCATCAGGACAGAGCATAACTATGGCTACACCTTC.

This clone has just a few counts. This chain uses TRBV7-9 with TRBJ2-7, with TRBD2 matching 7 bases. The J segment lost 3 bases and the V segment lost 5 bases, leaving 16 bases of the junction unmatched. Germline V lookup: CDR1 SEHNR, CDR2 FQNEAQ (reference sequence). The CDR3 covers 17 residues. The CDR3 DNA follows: TGTGCCAGCAGCCCATCTTACCCAGCGGGAAGACTCTACGAGCAGTACTTC. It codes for CASSPSYPAGRLYEQYF.

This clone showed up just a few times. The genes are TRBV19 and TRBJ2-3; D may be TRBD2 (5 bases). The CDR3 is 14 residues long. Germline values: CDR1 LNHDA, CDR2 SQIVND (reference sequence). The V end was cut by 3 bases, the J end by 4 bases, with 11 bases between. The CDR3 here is CASSMGPGADTQYF. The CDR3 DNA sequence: TGTGCCAGTAGTATGGGCCCCGGGGCAGATACGCAGTATTTT.

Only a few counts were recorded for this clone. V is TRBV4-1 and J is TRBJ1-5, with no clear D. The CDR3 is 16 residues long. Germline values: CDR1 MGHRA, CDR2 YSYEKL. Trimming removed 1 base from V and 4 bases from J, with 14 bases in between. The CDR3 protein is CASSQVPEGGNQPQHF. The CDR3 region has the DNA TGCGCCAGCAGCCAAGTCCCTGAAGGAGGAAATCAGCCCCAGCATTTT.

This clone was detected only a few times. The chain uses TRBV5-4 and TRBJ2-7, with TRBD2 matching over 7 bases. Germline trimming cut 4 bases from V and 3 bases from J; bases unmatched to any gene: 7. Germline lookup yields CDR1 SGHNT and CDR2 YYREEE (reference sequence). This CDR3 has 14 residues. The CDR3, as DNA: TGTGCCAGCAGCCTGGGAGGCGGGAGCTACGAGCAGTACTTC. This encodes CASSLGGGSYEQYF. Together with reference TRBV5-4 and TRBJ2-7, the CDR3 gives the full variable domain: ETGVTQSPTHLIKTRGQQVTLRCSSQSGHNTVSWYQQALGQGPQFIFQYYREEENGRGNFPPRFSGLQFPNYSSELNVNALELDDSALYLCASSLGGGSYEQYFGPGTRLTVT.

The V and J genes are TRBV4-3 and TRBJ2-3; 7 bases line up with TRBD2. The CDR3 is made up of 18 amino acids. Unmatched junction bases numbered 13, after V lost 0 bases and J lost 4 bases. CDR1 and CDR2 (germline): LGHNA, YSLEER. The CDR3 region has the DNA TGCGCCAGCAGCCAAGACTACCGTCCAGCGGGGAGAGCAGATACGCAGTATTTT. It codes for CASSQDYRPAGRADTQYF.

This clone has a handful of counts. CDR3 in DNA: TGTGCCAGCAGCCCTACTGGGCAGTGGAATCAGCCCCAGCATTTT. It encodes CASSPTGQWNQPQHF. The gene calls are TRBV7-6 and TRBJ1-5; no clear D. CDR3 size: 15 residues. The V end was cut by 5 bases, the J end by 4 bases, with 15 bases between. Germline V gives CDR1 SGHVS, CDR2 FNYEAQ.

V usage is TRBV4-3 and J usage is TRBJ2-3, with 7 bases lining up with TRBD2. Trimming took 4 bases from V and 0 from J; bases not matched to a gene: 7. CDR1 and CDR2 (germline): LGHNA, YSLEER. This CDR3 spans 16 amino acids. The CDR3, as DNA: TGCGCCAGCAGCCGACGGCGAGCGGGGAGCACAGATACGCAGTATTTT. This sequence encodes CASSRRRAGSTDTQYF.

The CDR3 region is CASRSGLAGERSYNEQFF. The CDR3 coding sequence is TGTGCCAGCAGGTCGGGACTAGCGGGAGAACGGTCCTACAATGAGCAGTTCTTC. The chain employs TRBV5-8 and TRBJ2-1; 14 bases are shared with TRBD2. Germline lookup yields CDR1 SGHTS and CDR2 YDEGEE. The CDR3 extends over 18 amino acids. V gave up 5 bases and J gave up 1 base; unmatched junction bases: 8.

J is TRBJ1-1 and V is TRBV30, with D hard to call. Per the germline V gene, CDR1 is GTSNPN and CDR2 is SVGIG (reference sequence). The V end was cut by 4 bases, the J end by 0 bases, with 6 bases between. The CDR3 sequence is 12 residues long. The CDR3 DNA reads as TGTGCCTGGAAGAGCTTGAACACTGAAGCTTTCTTT. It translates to CAWKSLNTEAFF.

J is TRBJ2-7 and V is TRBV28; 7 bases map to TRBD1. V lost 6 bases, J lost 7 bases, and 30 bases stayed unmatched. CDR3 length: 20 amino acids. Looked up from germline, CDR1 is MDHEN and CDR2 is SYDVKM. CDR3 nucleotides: TGTGCCAGCAGCCGAAGACTCTATTTGACACACCGGGACAGAAACGAAGAGCAGTACTTC. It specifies CASSRRLYLTHRDRNEEQYF.

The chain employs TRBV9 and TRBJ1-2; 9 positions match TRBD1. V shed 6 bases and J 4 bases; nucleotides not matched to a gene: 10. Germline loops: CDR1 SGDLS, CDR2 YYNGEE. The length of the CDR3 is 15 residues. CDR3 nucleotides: TGTGCCAGCAAAGGGGGGACAGGGTTTGCCTATGGCTACACCTTC. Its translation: CASKGGTGFAYGYTF.